This is a list of T cell receptor beta chains from one sample in a study of CD8+ T cells in alopecia areata. Sequencing used immunoSEQ multiplex PCR; TCRdb keeps in-frame clones, though not all of them. The sample shows fewer than 80,000 clones, 55% to 75% of them seen only once. Sequencing was performed on CD8+ T cells sorted from blood, taken at week 0. All receptors derive from a human donor with alopecia areata. Both conserved end residues are part of each CDR3. The D gene is left open where the match is weak. The size field is filled for only some rows; it gives once, few, many or a size class.

size: NA
V: TRBV29-1
D: NA
J: TRBJ1-1
DNA: TGCAGCGTTGAAGCCGGGGGAGAGAGTGAAGCTTTCTTT
CDR3: CSVEAGGESEAFF

size: few
V: TRBV6-5
D: NA
J: TRBJ1-4
DNA: TGTGCCAGCAGTTACTCGGGGCAGCCTAATGAAAAACTGTTTTTT
CDR3: CASSYSGQPNEKLFF

size: once
V: TRBV25-1
D: NA
J: TRBJ1-1
DNA: TGTGCCAGCAGTAGAGGCACTGAAGCTTTCTTT
CDR3: CASSRGTEAFF

size: NA
V: TRBV2
D: NA
J: TRBJ2-2
DNA: TGTGCCAGCAGTGTTCCAGGGGAAAGGAAGAGGAACACCGGGGAGCTGTTTTTT
CDR3: CASSVPGERKRNTGELFF

size: NA
V: TRBV5-6
D: NA
J: TRBJ1-5
DNA: TGTGCCAGCAGCTTGGGGCAGGGGTCGCGTCCCCAGCATTTT
CDR3: CASSLGQGSRPQHF

size: NA
V: TRBV5-1
D: NA
J: TRBJ2-7
DNA: TGCGCCAGCAGCCCCTTAAGGGGCGAGCAGTACTTC
CDR3: CASSPLRGEQYF

size: few
V: TRBV7-9
D: NA
J: TRBJ1-2
DNA: TGTGCCAGCAGCTCTTCAGAGGTCTCGTGGAACTACACCTTC
CDR3: CASSSSEVSWNYTF

size: NA
V: TRBV5-6
D: NA
J: TRBJ2-2
DNA: TGTGCCAGCAGCTGGGGCACCGGGGAGCTGTTTTTT
CDR3: CASSWGTGELFF

size: once
V: TRBV5-1
D: TRBD1
J: TRBJ1-2
DNA: TGCGCCAGCAGCGACGATCCGGGACAGCGAAACTATGGCTACACCTTC
CDR3: CASSDDPGQRNYGYTF

size: NA
V: TRBV7-9
D: TRBD1
J: TRBJ2-7
DNA: TGTGCCAGCAGCTCGACAGGGTCCCCCCTATACGAGCAGTACTTC
CDR3: CASSSTGSPLYEQYF

size: NA
V: TRBV5-1
D: NA
J: TRBJ2-5
DNA: TGCGCCAGCAGCTTCCGGGACCCCCTGGGCGAGACCCAGTACTTC
CDR3: CASSFRDPLGETQYF

size: NA
V: TRBV6-1
D: NA
J: TRBJ1-1
DNA: TGTGCCAGCAGGGCTCGGGAGAACACTGAAGCTTTCTTT
CDR3: CASRARENTEAFF

size: NA
V: TRBV28
D: NA
J: TRBJ2-7
DNA: TGTGCCAGCAGCTTAGGACAGACCTACGAGCAGTACTTC
CDR3: CASSLGQTYEQYF

size: few
V: TRBV6-5
D: NA
J: TRBJ2-5
DNA: TGTGCCAGCAGTTACTGGGGGGAGCAGGGGGAGACCCAGTACTTC
CDR3: CASSYWGEQGETQYF

size: NA
V: TRBV30
D: TRBD1
J: TRBJ2-7
DNA: TGTGCCTGGACCCCGGGACAGGGGGCGTACGAGCAGTACTTC
CDR3: CAWTPGQGAYEQYF

size: once
V: TRBV28
D: NA
J: TRBJ1-2
DNA: TGTGCCAGCAGTCTGTTAAACTATGGCTACACCTTC
CDR3: CASSLLNYGYTF

size: NA
V: TRBV28
D: NA
J: TRBJ1-2
DNA: TGTGCCAGCAGTCCATCACCAATCTATGGCTACACCTTC
CDR3: CASSPSPIYGYTF

size: NA
V: TRBV28
D: TRBD2
J: TRBJ2-7
DNA: TGTGCCAGCAGTCTGGGAGCGGGAGGGACCTACGAGCAGTACTTC
CDR3: CASSLGAGGTYEQYF

size: few
V: TRBV4-1
D: NA
J: TRBJ2-3
DNA: TGCGCCAGCAGCCAGGTGGATGGTAAGACAGATACGCAGTATTTT
CDR3: CASSQVDGKTDTQYF

size: once
V: TRBV7-8
D: NA
J: TRBJ1-2
DNA: TGTGCCAGCAGCCAGATCGACAGGAACTATGGCTACACCTTC
CDR3: CASSQIDRNYGYTF

size: NA
V: TRBV5-1
D: NA
J: TRBJ1-1
DNA: TGCGCCAGCAGCTTGGGCCGAGGGTACTCTGAAGCTTTCTTT
CDR3: CASSLGRGYSEAFF

size: NA
V: TRBV27
D: TRBD2
J: TRBJ2-3
DNA: TGTGCCAGCACCCCTAGCGGGGGTACAGATACGCAGTATTTT
CDR3: CASTPSGGTDTQYF

size: once
V: TRBV7-3
D: NA
J: TRBJ2-7
DNA: TGTGCCAGCAGCTTCGCCGGAGGGAGCTCCTACGAGCAGTACTTC
CDR3: CASSFAGGSSYEQYF

size: NA
V: TRBV7-9
D: NA
J: TRBJ2-1
DNA: TGTGCCAGCAGCTGGACGGGGTCGGGTGATGAGCAGTTCTTC
CDR3: CASSWTGSGDEQFF

size: NA
V: TRBV6-5
D: TRBD2
J: TRBJ2-5
DNA: TGTGCCAGCAGTTATAGCGGGGGCACGGAAGAGACCCAGTACTTC
CDR3: CASSYSGGTEETQYF

size: large
V: TRBV28
D: TRBD1
J: TRBJ2-6
DNA: TGTGCCAGCAGCCGGGGACAGCTCTCTGGGGCCAACGTCCTGACTTTC
CDR3: CASSRGQLSGANVLTF

size: NA
V: TRBV5-1
D: NA
J: TRBJ1-5
DNA: TGCGCCAGCAGCTTGGCGGGGGAAAGCAATCAGCCCCAGCATTTT
CDR3: CASSLAGESNQPQHF

size: few
V: TRBV7-3
D: NA
J: TRBJ1-1
DNA: TGTGCCAGCAGCCCGACCTTGAACACTGAAGCTTTCTTT
CDR3: CASSPTLNTEAFF

size: NA
V: TRBV29-1
D: NA
J: TRBJ1-1
DNA: TGCAGCGCCGAGGGGTCTGGGAACACTGAAGCTTTCTTT
CDR3: CSAEGSGNTEAFF

size: NA
V: TRBV4-3
D: NA
J: TRBJ1-2
DNA: TGCGCCAGCAGCCAAGATTTTGGGCAGGGCTATGGCTACACCTTC
CDR3: CASSQDFGQGYGYTF

size: once
V: TRBV9
D: TRBD1
J: TRBJ1-2
DNA: TGTGCCAGCAGCGTATACACGGGACAGGGGGCCGTTAGCTATGGCTACACCTTC
CDR3: CASSVYTGQGAVSYGYTF

size: NA
V: TRBV4-3
D: NA
J: TRBJ1-1
DNA: TGCGCCAGCAGCCAAGATCTCGGGGGCAGGACTGAAGCTTTCTTT
CDR3: CASSQDLGGRTEAFF

size: few
V: TRBV30
D: NA
J: TRBJ1-2
DNA: TGTGCCTGGAGTGAGGCAGGGGATTACTATGGCTACACCTTC
CDR3: CAWSEAGDYYGYTF